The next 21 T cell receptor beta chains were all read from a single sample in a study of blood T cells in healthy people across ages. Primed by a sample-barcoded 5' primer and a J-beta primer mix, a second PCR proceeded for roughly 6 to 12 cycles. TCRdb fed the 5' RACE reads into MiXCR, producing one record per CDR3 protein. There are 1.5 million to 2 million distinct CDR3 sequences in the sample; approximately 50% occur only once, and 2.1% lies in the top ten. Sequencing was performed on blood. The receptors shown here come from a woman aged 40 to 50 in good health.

The CDR3 DNA is TGTGCCAGCAATGGGGGACAGGCCTCCTCCTACGAGCAGTACTTC. Translating gives CASNGGQASSYEQYF. The chain recombines TRBV6-1 with TRBJ2-7; TRBD1 agrees at 8 bases. CDR3 length: 15 amino acids. Germline V CDR1 and CDR2: MNHNS, SASEGT. V was pared by 7 bases and J by 0 bases, with 8 bases of the junction left unmatched.

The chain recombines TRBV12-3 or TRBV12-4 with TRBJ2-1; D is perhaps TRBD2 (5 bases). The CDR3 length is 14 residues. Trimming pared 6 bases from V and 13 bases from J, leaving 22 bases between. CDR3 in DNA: TGTGCCAGCAGGCCAAGTAGGGAGCAAGAGACCCAGTTCTTC. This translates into CASRPSREQETQFF.

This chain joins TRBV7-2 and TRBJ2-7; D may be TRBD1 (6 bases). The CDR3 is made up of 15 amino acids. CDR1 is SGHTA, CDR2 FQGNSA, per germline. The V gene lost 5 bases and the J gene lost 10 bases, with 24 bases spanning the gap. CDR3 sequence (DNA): TGTGCCAGCAGCCCCCGGACAGACAAAACCCTCGCCCAGTACTTC. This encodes CASSPRTDKTLAQYF.

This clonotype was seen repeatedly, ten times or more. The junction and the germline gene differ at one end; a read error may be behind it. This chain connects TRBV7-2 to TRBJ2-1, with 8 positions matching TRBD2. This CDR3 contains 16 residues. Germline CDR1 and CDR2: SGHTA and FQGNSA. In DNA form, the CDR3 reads TGCGCCAGCAGCCTAGGAGGGACTAGCTCCTACAATGAGCAGTTCTTC. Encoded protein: CASSLGGTSSYNEQFF. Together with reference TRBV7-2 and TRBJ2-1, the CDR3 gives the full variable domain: GAGVSQSPSNKVTEKGKDVELRCDPISGHTALYWYRQSLGQGLEFLIYFQGNSAPDKSGLPSDRFSAERTGGSVSTLTIQRTQQEDSAVYLCASSLGGTSSYNEQFFGPGTRLTVL.

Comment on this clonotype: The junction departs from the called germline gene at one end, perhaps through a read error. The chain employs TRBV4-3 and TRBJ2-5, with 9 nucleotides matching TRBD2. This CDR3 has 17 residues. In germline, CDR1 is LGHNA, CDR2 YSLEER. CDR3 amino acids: CASSPPSSGVQKEAQYF. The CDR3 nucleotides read TGCGCCAGCAGCCCTCCCTCTAGCGGGGTACAAAAAGAGGCCCAGTACTTC.

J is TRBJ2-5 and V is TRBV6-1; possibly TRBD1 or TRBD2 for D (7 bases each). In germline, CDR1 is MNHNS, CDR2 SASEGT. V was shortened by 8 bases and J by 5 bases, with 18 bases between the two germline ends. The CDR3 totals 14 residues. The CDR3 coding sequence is TGTGCCAGCCGTACGGGAGGACAGGCGGAGACCCAGTACTTC. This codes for CASRTGGQAETQYF.

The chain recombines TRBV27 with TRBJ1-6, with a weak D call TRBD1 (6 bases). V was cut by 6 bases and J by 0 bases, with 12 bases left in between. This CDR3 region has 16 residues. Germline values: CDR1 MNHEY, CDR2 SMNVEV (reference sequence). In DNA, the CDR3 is TGTGCCAGCAGCCTAACAGGGAACTCCTATAATTCACCCCTCCACTTT. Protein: CASSLTGNSYNSPLHF.

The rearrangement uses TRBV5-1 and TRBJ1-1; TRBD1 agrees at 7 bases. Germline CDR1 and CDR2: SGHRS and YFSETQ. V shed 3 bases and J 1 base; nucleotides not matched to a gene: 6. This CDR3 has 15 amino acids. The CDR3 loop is CASSWTGPQNTEAFF. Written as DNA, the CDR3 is TGCGCCAGCAGCTGGACAGGACCGCAGAACACTGAAGCTTTCTTT.

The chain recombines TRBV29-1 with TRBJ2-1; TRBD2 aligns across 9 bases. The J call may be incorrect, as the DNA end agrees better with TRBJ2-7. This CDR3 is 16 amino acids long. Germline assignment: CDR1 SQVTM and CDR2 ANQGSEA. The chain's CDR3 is CSVSATGTSSYNEQYF. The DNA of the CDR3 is TGCAGCGTCTCAGCCACCGGGACTAGCTCCTACAATGAGCAGTACTTC.

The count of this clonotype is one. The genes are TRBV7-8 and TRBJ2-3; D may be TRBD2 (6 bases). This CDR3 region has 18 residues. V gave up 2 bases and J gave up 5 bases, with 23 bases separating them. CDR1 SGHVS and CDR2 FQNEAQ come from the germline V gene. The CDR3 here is CASSLKPRTMVERDTQYF. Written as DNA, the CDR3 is TGTGCCAGCAGCTTAAAGCCCCGGACTATGGTGGAACGAGATACGCAGTATTTT.

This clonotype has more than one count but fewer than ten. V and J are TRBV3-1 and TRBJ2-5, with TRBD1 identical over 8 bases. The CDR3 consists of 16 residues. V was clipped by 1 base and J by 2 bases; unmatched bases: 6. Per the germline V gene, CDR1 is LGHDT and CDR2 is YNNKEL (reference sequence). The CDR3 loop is CASSQGRTGQQETQYF. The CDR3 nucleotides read TGTGCCAGCAGCCAAGGGCGGACAGGGCAACAAGAGACCCAGTACTTC.

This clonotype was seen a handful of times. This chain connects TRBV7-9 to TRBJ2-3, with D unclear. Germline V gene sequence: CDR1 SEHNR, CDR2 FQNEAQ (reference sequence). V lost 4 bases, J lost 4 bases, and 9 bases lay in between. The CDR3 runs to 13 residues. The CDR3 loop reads CASSSRVADTQYF. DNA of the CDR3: TGTGCCAGCAGCTCTAGGGTTGCAGATACGCAGTATTTT.

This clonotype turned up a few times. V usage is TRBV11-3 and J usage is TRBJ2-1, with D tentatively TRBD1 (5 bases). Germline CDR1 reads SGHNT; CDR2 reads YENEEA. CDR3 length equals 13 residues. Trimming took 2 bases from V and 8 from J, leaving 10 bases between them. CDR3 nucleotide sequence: TGTGCCAGCAGCTTATGGAAGGGGCATGAGCAGTTCTTC. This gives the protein CASSLWKGHEQFF.

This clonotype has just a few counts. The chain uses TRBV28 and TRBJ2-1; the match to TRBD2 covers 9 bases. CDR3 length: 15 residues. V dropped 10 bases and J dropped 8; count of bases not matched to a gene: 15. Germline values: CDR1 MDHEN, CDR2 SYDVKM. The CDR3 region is CATFYPLAGFDEQFF. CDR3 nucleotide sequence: TGTGCCACCTTCTACCCCCTAGCGGGGTTTGATGAGCAGTTCTTC. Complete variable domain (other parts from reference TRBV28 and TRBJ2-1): DVKVTQSSRYLVKRTGEKVFLECVQDMDHENMFWYRQDPGLGLRLIYFSYDVKMKEKGDIPEGYSVSREKKERFSLILESASTNQTSMYLCATFYPLAGFDEQFFGPGTRLTVL.

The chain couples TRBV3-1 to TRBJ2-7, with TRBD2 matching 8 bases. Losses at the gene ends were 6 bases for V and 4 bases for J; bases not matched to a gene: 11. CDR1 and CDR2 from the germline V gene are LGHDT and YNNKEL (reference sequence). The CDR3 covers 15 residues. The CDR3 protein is CASRKSGGQSYEQYF. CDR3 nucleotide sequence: TGTGCCAGCAGAAAAAGCGGGGGACAAAGTTACGAGCAGTACTTC.

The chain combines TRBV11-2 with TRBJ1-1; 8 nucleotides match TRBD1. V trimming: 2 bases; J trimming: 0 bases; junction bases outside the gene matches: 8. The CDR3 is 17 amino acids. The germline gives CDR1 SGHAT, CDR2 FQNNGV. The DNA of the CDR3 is TGTGCCAGCAGCTTACTAGGACAGGGAATTATGAACACTGAAGCTTTCTTT. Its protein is CASSLLGQGIMNTEAFF.

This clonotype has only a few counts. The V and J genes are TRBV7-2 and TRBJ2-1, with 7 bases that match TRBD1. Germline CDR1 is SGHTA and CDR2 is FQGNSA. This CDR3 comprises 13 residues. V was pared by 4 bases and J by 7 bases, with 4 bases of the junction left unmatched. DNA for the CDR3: TGTGCCAGCAGCTCTAAGACAGGGAATGAGCAGTTCTTC. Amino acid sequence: CASSSKTGNEQFF.

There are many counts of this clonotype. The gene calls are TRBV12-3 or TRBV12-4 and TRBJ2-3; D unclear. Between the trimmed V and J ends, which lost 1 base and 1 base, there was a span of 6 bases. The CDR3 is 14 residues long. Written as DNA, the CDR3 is TGTGCCAGCAGTTTAGAGACCCGCACAGATACGCAGTATTTT. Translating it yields CASSLETRTDTQYF.

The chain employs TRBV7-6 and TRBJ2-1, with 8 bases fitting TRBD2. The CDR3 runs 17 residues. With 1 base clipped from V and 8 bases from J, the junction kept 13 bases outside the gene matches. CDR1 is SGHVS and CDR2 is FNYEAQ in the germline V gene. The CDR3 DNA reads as TGTGCCAGCAGCTTAGTGCCGGGGGGGCGACTCACCGATGAGCAGTTCTTC. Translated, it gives CASSLVPGGRLTDEQFF.

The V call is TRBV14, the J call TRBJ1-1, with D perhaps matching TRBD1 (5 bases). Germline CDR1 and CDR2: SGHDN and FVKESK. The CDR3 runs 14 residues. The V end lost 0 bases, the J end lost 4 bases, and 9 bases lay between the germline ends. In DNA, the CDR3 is TGTGCCAGCAGCCAAGAAATAAGGGGCACTGAAGCTTTCTTT. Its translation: CASSQEIRGTEAFF.

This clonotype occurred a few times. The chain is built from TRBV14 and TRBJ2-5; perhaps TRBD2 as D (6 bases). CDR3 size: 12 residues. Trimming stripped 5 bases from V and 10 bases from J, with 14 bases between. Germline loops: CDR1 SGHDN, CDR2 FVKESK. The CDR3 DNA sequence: TGTGCCAGCAGCGAAGGATGGGGGGACCAGTACTTC. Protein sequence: CASSEGWGDQYF.